This T cell receptor beta chain came from a study of early T cells in non-severe SARS-CoV-2 infection. Study context: The input, bulk RNA from unsorted whole blood, was sequenced, and chains were unpaired.

In the library, individual cDNA molecules carried attached unique molecular identifiers. Via MiXCR, TCRdb re-called the 5' RACE reads, giving one row per CDR3 protein. The sample contains 20,000 to 25,000 distinct CDR3 sequences, 3.5% to 4.5% of which appear only once. Study conclusions and caveats: Clonotype matching in VDJdb favored anti-spike CD8 responses and did not capture private and CD4 specificities.

Germline V gene data show CDR1 as LGHDT and CDR2 as YNNKEL (reference sequence). The CDR3 is 13 amino acids. The V end lost 1 base, the J end lost 6 bases, and 9 bases lay between the germline ends. To note about this clonotype: The target antigen is unknown.

This TCR came from an adult who was a healthcare worker with PCR-confirmed SARS-CoV-2 infection or an uninfected control (not recorded which). Sequenced: whole blood. This chain connects TRBV3-1 to TRBJ1-1; D uncertain. CDR3 protein: CASSQGRSAEAFF. The CDR3 DNA reads as TGTGCCAGCAGCCAAGGCAGGTCGGCTGAAGCTTTCTTT.